The clone carrying this TCR beta chain was picked up a small number of times. The antigen remains unidentified. The sample belongs to a study of T-cell reconstitution after alpha-beta-depleted transplantation in children. Study-level results: Where alpha-beta T cells came from about two months after transplant was reportedly several hundred expanded graft clones. Most T-cell counts and diversity one year after the transplant came from T cells that were newly produced.

Preparation of the TCRbeta library used unique molecular identifiers. Each CDR3 protein gets one entry after TCRdb re-called the PCR reads with MiXCR. The sample gives 98,000 or so distinct CDR3 sequences, approximately 6% of which show up once; 20% to 25% is in the top ten. The sample consisted of PBMCs, mostly from graft donor cells, taken 360 days after TCRalphabeta/CD19-depleted stem cell transplant. This clonotype was sampled from a male patient aged 2 to 9 who had a stem cell transplant for acute lymphoblastic leukemia, so the T cells may come from the graft donor.

The DNA of the CDR3 is TGTGCCAGCAGTGAAGATCCCCTCAAAGGGGCTGAAGCTTTCTTT. Amino acids: CASSEDPLKGAEAFF. The chain employs TRBV2 and TRBJ1-1; maybe TRBD1 (5 bases). Germline lookup yields CDR1 SNHLY and CDR2 FYNNEI. The ends were cut back, 1 base at V and 6 bases at J, with 15 bases in the middle. There are 15 residues in the CDR3.